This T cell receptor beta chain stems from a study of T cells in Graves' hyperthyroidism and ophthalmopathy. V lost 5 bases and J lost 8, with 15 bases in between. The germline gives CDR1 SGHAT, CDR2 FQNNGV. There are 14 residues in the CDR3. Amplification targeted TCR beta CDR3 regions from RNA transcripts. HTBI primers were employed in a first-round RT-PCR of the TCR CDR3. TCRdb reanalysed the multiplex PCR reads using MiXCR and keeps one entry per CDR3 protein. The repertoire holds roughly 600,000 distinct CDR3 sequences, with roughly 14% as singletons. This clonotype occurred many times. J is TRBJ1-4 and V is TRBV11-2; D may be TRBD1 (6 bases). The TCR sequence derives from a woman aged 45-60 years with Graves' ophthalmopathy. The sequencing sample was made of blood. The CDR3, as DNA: TGTGCCAGCAGCACAAAGGGGGGGCGGGAAAAACTGTTTTTT. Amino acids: CASSTKGGREKLFF. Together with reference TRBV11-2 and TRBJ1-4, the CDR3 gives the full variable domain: EAGVAQSPRYKIIEKRQSVAFWCNPISGHATLYWYQQILGQGPKLLIQFQNNGVVDDSQLPKDRFSAERLKGVDSTLKIQPAKLEDSAVYLCASSTKGGREKLFFGSGTQLSVL.